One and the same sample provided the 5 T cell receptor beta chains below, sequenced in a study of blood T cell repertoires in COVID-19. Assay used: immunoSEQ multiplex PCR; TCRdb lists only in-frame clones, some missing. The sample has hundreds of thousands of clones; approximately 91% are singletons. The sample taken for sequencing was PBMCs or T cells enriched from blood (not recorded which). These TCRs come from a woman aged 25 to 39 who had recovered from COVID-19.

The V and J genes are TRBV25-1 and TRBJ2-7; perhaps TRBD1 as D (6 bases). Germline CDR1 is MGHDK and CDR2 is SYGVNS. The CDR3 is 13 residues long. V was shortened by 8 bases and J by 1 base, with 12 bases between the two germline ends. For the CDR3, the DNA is TGTGCCAGCCGACAGGCTGGGTCCTACGAGCAGTACTTC. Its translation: CASRQAGSYEQYF.

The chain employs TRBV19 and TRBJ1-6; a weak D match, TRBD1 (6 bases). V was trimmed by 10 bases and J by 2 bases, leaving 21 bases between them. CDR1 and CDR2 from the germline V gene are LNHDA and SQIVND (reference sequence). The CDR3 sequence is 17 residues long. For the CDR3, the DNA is TGTGCCACCACCCCCGAAGGGGGAAGGACCTATAATTCACCCCTCCACTTT. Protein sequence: CATTPEGGRTYNSPLHF.

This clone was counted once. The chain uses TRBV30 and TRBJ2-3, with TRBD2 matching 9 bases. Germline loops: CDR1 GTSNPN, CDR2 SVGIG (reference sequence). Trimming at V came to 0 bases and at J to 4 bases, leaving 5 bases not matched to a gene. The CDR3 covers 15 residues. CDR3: CAWSVLGGGADTQYF. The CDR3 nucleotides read TGTGCCTGGAGTGTACTCGGCGGGGGGGCAGATACGCAGTATTTT.

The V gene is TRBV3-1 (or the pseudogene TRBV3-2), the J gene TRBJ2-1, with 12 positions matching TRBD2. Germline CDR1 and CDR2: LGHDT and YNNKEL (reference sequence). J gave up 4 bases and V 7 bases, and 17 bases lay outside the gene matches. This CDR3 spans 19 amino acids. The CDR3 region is CASNPKTSGRGFNYNEQFF. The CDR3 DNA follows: TGTGCCAGCAACCCGAAGACTAGCGGGAGAGGTTTCAATTACAATGAGCAGTTCTTC.

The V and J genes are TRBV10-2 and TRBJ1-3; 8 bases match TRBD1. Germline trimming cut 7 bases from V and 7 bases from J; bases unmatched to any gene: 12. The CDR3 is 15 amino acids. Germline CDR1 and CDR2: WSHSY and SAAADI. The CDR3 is CASTGDRREGNTIYF. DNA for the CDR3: TGCGCCAGCACCGGGGACAGGAGGGAGGGGAACACCATATATTTT.